These T cell receptor beta chains were read from a single sample in a study of T cells in Graves' hyperthyroidism and ophthalmopathy. TCRdb ran MiXCR on the multiplex PCR reads and lists one entry per CDR3 protein. The sample yields about 380,000 distinct CDR3 sequences, less than 20% seen once. Material: blood. The receptors derive from a man between 18 and 29 years old with Graves' ophthalmopathy. CDR3s include the opening cysteine and the closing phenylalanine or tryptophan. A D gene is named only where the DNA matches it firmly. Clone size, where shown, is once, few, many, or a class for clones that have expanded.

>TRBJ2-2|TRBV11-2|many|-
CASSPLDNGRELFF
TGTGCCAGCAGCCCCCTCGACAACGGGAGGGAGCTGTTTTTT
>TRBJ1-1|TRBV28|few|-
CASSLFGERNTEAFF
TGTGCCAGCAGTTTATTTGGTGAGAGGAACACTGAAGCTTTCTTT
>TRBJ2-7|TRBV29-1|many|-
CSVDSGERDEQYF
TGCAGCGTTGATAGTGGGGAAAGGGACGAGCAGTACTTC
>TRBJ2-6|TRBV6-1|many|TRBD2
CASSLPGTSGVSGANVLTF
TGTGCCAGCAGTTTGCCCGGGACTAGCGGTGTCTCTGGGGCCAACGTCCTGACTTTC
>TRBJ2-1|TRBV18|many|-
CASSPPAGYNEQFF
TGTGCCAGCTCACCACCGGCTGGCTACAATGAGCAGTTCTTC
>TRBJ1-2|TRBV20-1|few|TRBD1
CSASLGQDPYGYTF
TGCAGTGCTAGTCTGGGACAGGATCCCTATGGCTACACCTTC
>TRBJ2-1|TRBV29-1|many|-
CSVEDRQGIDEQFF
TGCAGCGTTGAAGATCGCCAGGGTATAGATGAGCAGTTCTTC
>TRBJ1-5|TRBV29-1|-|-
CTPGRPSNQPQHF
TGCACCCCAGGGCGGCCTAGCAATCAGCCCCAGCATTTT
>TRBJ1-2|TRBV28|many|TRBD1
CASSLPGGNYGYTF
TGTGCCAGCAGTTTACCAGGGGGGAACTATGGCTACACCTTC
>TRBJ1-2|TRBV28|-|TRBD1
CASSRPGTGNVHTF
TGTGCCAGCAGTCGCCCCGGGACAGGGAACGTCCACACCTTC
>TRBJ2-1|TRBV10-3|-|-
CAISQGVSSYNEQFF
TGTGCCATCAGCCAGGGAGTTAGCTCCTACAATGAGCAGTTCTTC
>TRBJ2-1|TRBV18|-|TRBD2
CASSLERGHSYNEQFF
TGTGCCAGCTCATTGGAGCGGGGGCACTCCTACAATGAGCAGTTCTTC
>TRBJ1-1|TRBV11-3|many|-
CASSLAPNTEAFF
TGTGCCAGCAGCTTAGCCCCGAACACTGAAGCTTTCTTT
>TRBJ1-3|TRBV28|many|-
CASSLPQNSGNTIYF
TGTGCCAGCAGTTTGCCACAAAACTCTGGAAACACCATATATTTT
>TRBJ2-2|TRBV7-2|many|-
CASSLEPDGELFF
TGTGCCAGCAGCTTAGAACCCGACGGGGAGCTGTTTTTT
>TRBJ1-4|TRBV12-3/TRBV12-4|many|-
CASSLGSEKLFF
TGTGCCAGCAGTTTAGGGAGTGAAAAACTGTTTTTT
>TRBJ1-1|TRBV6-6|many|-
CASSYSEQGRGLNTEAFF
TGTGCCAGCAGTTACTCGGAACAGGGCCGGGGGCTAAACACTGAAGCTTTCTTT
>TRBJ2-7|TRBV28|many|-
CASSTGTDLQYF
TGTGCCAGCAGTACCGGGACCGATTTGCAGTACTTC
>TRBJ2-5|TRBV5-1|-|TRBD1
CASSLAANRGRETQYF
TGCGCCAGCAGCTTGGCCGCGAACAGGGGCCGGGAGACCCAGTACTTC
>TRBJ2-1|TRBV28|-|TRBD2
CAAAGVSYNEQFF
TGTGCCGCGGCGGGGGTGTCCTACAATGAGCAGTTCTTC
>TRBJ1-6|TRBV27|-|-
CASSFGYNSPLHF
TGTGCCAGCAGTTTTGGGTATAATTCACCCCTCCACTTT
>TRBJ2-3|TRBV20-1|many|TRBD2
CSARELLAGSTDTQYF
TGCAGTGCTAGAGAACTACTAGCGGGGAGCACAGATACGCAGTATTTT
>TRBJ2-2|TRBV6-1|-|TRBD1
CASIGQAGELFF
TGTGCCAGCATTGGACAGGCCGGGGAGCTGTTTTTT
>TRBJ2-2|TRBV19|-|TRBD2
CATGSGGQTGELFF
TGTGCCACCGGAAGCGGGGGGCAGACCGGGGAGCTGTTTTTT
>TRBJ2-1|TRBV7-3|many|-
CASSLAGASSYNEQFF
TGTGCCAGCAGCTTAGCGGGGGCGAGCTCCTACAATGAGCAGTTCTTC
>TRBJ1-5|TRBV12-3/TRBV12-4|many|-
CASSSRAFLPQHF
TGTGCCAGCAGTTCCCGGGCTTTTCTGCCCCAGCATTTT
>TRBJ2-5|TRBV11-2|many|-
CASSLEFAETQYF
TGTGCCAGCAGCTTAGAATTTGCAGAGACCCAGTACTTC
>TRBJ2-3|TRBV5-1|-|TRBD2
CASSPPGLAGGYRGTDTQYF
TGCGCCAGCAGCCCGCCGGGACTAGCGGGGGGGTACCGAGGCACAGATACGCAGTATTTT
>TRBJ1-1|TRBV12-3/TRBV12-4|many|TRBD1
CASSKGQGARMAFF
TGTGCCAGCAGTAAGGGACAGGGGGCAAGGATGGCTTTCTTT
>TRBJ1-1|TRBV5-1|many|TRBD1
CASSWTGLNTEAFF
TGCGCCAGCAGCTGGACAGGGCTGAACACTGAAGCTTTCTTT
>TRBJ1-1|TRBV5-1|many|TRBD1
CASSFSLTGGTDLNTEAFF
TGCGCCAGCAGCTTTTCACTTACAGGGGGGACGGATTTGAACACTGAAGCTTTCTTT